Below, one TCR beta chain is given with its context. These data come from a study of blood T cell repertoires in COVID-19. For the study at large: Sources were T cells, B-cell-depleted T cells, or PBMCs; the material itself was cDNA or gDNA.

Trimming left V 0 bases short and J 4 bases short, with 10 bases between. The germline CDR1 and CDR2 sequences are MGHRA and YSYEKL. There are 16 residues in the CDR3. Adults between roughly 18 and 100 years of age took part from approximately 24 US areas. It was within 2 weeks before study entry that exposed participants met a COVID-19 case. In the authors' methods: Quantification of nucleated cells was approximated via reference gene primer amplification. The protocol was immunoSEQ multiplex PCR, while the TCRdb copy is restricted to in-frame clones and leaves out a portion. The V and J calls and clone size come from that table; D and trimming were worked out from the DNA. The sample has about 260,000 clones, 85% to 95% seen once.

This chain connects TRBV4-1 to TRBJ1-6; D is uncertain. This receptor was obtained from a man in his forties who had been exposed to COVID-19. The material sequenced was PBMCs or T cells enriched from blood (not recorded which). The CDR3 region has the DNA TGCGCCAGCAGCCAAGACAGTGTCTTTTATAATTCACCCCTCCACTTT. This translates into CASSQDSVFYNSPLHF.